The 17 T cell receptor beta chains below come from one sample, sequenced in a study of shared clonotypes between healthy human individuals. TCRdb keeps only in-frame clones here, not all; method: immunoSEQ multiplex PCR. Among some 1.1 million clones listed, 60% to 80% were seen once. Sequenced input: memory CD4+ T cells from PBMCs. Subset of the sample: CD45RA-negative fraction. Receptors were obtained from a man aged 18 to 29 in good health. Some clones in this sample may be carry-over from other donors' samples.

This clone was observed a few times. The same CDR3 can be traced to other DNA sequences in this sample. The CDR3 sequence is CASSLTPKETQYF. The CDR3, as DNA: TGCGCCAGCAGCTTGACACCGAAAGAGACCCAGTACTTC. V gene TRBV5-1 combines with J gene TRBJ2-5; D ambiguous. CDR1 is SGHRS, CDR2 YFSETQ, per germline. The V end lost 1 base, the J end lost 3 bases, and 7 bases lay between the germline ends. The length of the CDR3 is 13 residues. Complete variable domain (other parts from reference TRBV5-1 and TRBJ2-5): KAGVTQTPRYLIKTRGQQVTLSCSPISGHRSVSWYQQTPGQGLQFLFEYFSETQRNKGNFPGRFSGRQFSNSRSEMNVSTLELGDSALYLCASSLTPKETQYFGPGTRLLVL.

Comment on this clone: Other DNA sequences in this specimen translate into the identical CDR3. The CDR3: CASSLARNTGELFF. As DNA, the CDR3 is TGCGCCAGCAGCTTGGCCAGAAACACCGGGGAGCTGTTTTTT. This chain joins TRBV5-1 and TRBJ2-2; D gene unclear. Trimming cost V 0 bases and J 2 bases, with 5 bases left between them. The CDR3 is made up of 14 amino acids. Germline values: CDR1 SGHRS, CDR2 YFSETQ. Filled out from reference TRBV5-1 and TRBJ2-2, the complete variable domain reads KAGVTQTPRYLIKTRGQQVTLSCSPISGHRSVSWYQQTPGQGLQFLFEYFSETQRNKGNFPGRFSGRQFSNSRSEMNVSTLELGDSALYLCASSLARNTGELFFGEGSRLTVL.

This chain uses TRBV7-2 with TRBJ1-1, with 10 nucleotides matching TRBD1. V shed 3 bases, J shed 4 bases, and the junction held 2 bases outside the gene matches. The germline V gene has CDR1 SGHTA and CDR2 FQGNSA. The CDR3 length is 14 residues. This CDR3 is CASSLTGGVTEAFF. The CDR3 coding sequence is TGTGCCAGCAGCTTGACAGGGGGCGTCACTGAAGCTTTCTTT.

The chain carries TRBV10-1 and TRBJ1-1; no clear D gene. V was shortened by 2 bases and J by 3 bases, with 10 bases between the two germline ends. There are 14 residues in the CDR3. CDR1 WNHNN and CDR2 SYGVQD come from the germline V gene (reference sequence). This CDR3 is CASSEVSGDTEAFF. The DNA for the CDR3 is TGCGCCAGCAGTGAGGTCTCTGGGGACACTGAAGCTTTCTTT.

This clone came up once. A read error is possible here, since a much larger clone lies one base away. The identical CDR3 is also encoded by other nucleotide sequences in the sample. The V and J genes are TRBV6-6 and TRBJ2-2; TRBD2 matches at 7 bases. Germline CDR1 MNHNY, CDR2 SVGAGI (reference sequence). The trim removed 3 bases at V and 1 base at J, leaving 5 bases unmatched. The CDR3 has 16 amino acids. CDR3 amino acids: CASSYRTRMNTGELFF. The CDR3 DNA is TGTGCCAGCAGTTATAGGACTAGGATGAACACCGGGGAGCTGTTTTTT.

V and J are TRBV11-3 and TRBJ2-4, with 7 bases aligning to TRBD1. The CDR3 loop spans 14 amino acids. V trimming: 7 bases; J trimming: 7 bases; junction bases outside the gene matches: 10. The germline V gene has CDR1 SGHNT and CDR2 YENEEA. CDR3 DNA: TGTGCCAGCAATACTGACAGGGAGCGGAACATTCAGTACTTC. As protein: CASNTDRERNIQYF.

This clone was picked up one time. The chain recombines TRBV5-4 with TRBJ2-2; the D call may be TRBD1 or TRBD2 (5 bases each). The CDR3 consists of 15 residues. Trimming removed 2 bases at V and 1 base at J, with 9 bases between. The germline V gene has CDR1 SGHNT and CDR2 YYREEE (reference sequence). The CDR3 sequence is CASSLGTQNTGELFF. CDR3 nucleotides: TGTGCCAGCAGCTTAGGGACCCAGAACACCGGGGAGCTGTTTTTT.

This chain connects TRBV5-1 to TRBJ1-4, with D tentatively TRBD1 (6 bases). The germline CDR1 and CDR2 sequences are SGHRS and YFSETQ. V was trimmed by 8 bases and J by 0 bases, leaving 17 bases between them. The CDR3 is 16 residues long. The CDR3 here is CASTRSGAATNEKLFF. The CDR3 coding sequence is TGCGCCAGTACCCGCTCGGGGGCGGCAACTAATGAAAAACTGTTTTTT.

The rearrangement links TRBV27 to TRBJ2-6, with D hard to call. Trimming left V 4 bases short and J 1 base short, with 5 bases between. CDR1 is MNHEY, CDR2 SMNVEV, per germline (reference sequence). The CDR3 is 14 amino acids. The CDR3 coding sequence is TGTGCCAGCAGTTCAAAATCTGGGGCCAACGTCCTGACTTTC. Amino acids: CASSSKSGANVLTF.

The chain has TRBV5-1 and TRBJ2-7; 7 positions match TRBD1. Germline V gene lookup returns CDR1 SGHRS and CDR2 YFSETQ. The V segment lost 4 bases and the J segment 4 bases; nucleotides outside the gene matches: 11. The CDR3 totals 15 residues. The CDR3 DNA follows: TGCGCCAGCAGCCCCGAGGGGGACAGAACTTACGAGCAGTACTTC. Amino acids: CASSPEGDRTYEQYF.

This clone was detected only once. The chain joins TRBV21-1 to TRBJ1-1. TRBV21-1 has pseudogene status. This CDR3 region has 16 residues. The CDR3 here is CASSPVDGGRNTEAFF. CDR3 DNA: TGTGCCAGCAGCCCCGTTGACGGGGGCCGTAACACTGAAGCTTTCTTT.

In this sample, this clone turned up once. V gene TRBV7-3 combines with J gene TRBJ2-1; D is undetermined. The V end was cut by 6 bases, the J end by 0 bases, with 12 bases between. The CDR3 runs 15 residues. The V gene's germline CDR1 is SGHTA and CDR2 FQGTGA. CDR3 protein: CASSMGLPSYNEQFF. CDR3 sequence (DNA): TGTGCCAGCAGTATGGGCCTGCCCTCCTACAATGAGCAGTTCTTC.

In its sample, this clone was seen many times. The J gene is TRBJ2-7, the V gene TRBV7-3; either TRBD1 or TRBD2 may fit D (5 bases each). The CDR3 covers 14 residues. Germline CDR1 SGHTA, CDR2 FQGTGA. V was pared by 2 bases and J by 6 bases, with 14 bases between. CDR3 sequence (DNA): TGTGCCAGCAGCTTACAGGGAGATTGGGGCGAGCAGTACTTC. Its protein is CASSLQGDWGEQYF.

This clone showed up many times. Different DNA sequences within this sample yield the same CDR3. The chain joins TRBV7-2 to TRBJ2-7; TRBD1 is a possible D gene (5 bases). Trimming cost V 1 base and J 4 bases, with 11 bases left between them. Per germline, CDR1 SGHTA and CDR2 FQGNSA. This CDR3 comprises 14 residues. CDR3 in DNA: TGTGCCAGCAGCTTAGGGCAGGGCCTGTACGAGCAGTACTTC. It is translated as CASSLGQGLYEQYF. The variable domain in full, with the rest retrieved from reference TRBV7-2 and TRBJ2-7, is GAGVSQSPSNKVTEKGKDVELRCDPISGHTALYWYRQSLGQGLEFLIYFQGNSAPDKSGLPSDRFSAERTGGSVSTLTIQRTQQEDSAVYLCASSLGQGLYEQYFGPGTRLTVT.

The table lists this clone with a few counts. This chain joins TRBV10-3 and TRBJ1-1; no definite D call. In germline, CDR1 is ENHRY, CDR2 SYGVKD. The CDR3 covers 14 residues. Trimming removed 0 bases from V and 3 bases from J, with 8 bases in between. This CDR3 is CAISESRGYTEAFF. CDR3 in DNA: TGTGCCATCAGTGAGTCCAGAGGGTACACTGAAGCTTTCTTT.

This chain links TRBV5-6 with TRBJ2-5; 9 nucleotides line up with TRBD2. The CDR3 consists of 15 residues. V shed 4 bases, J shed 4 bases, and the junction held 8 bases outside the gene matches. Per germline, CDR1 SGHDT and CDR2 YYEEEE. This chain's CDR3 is CASSGQTSGGETQYF. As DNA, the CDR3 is TGTGCCAGCAGCGGGCAGACTAGCGGTGGAGAGACCCAGTACTTC. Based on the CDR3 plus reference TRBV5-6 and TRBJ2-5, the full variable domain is DAGVTQSPTHLIKTRGQQVTLRCSPKSGHDTVSWYQQALGQGPQFIFQYYEEEERQRGNFPDRFSGHQFPNYSSELNVNALLLGDSALYLCASSGQTSGGETQYFGPGTRLLVL.

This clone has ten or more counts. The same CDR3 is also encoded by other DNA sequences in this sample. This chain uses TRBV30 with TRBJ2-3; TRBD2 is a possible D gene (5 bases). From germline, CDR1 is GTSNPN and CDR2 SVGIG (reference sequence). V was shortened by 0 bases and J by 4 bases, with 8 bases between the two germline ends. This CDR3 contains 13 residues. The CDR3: CAWSVGRADTQYF. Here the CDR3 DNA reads TGTGCCTGGAGTGTAGGGCGGGCAGATACGCAGTATTTT.